These 30 T cell receptor beta chains were all obtained from the same sample, sequenced in a study of post-analysis software for immune sequencing data. Study outcomes and limitations: When patients were compared with controls, roughly five TRBV segments were more frequent, TRBV5-6, TRBV5-1 and TRBV20-1 among them.

Prepared TCR beta cDNA libraries contained unique molecular identifiers. One entry per CDR3 protein results from TCRdb running MiXCR on the PCR reads. The table shows roughly 540,000 distinct CDR3 sequences, with about a third occurring only once. These receptors lack a known antigen. Sequenced material: blood. The origin of the receptors is a girl between 2 and 17 years old with multiple sclerosis.

The chain is built from TRBV11-3 and TRBJ2-1; 9 bases fit TRBD1. The length of the CDR3 is 14 residues. J lost 4 bases, V lost 4 bases, and 2 bases had no gene match. Germline CDR1 and CDR2: SGHNT and YENEEA. The CDR3 nucleotides read TGTGCCAGCAGCTCCGGACAGGGGTACAATGAGCAGTTCTTC. Protein product: CASSSGQGYNEQFF.

Worth noting for this clonotype: The junction departs from germline at one end; a sequencing error may be responsible. This chain connects TRBV12-3 or TRBV12-4 to TRBJ2-1, with 9 bases that match TRBD1. CDR3 length equals 14 residues. The CDR3 bases are TGTGTCAGCAGACGACAGGGGGACCACAATGAGCAGTTCTTC. Translating it yields CVSRRQGDHNEQFF.

The gene calls are TRBV4-1 and TRBJ2-5; D possibly matches TRBD1 or TRBD2 (6 bases each). The J call may be faulty, since TRBJ2-7 better matches the DNA end. Looked up from germline, CDR1 is MGHRA and CDR2 is YSYEKL. The CDR3 is made up of 14 amino acids. CDR3 protein: CASTHMGGNYEQYF. The CDR3 coding sequence is TGCGCCAGCACGCATATGGGGGGCAACTACGAGCAGTACTTC.

As for this clonotype: Only one base separates this from a far larger clonotype, so it likely reflects a read error. The rearrangement joins TRBV7-9 to TRBJ2-5, with 7 bases fitting TRBD1. The germline V gene encodes CDR1 SEHNR and CDR2 FQNEAQ (reference sequence). Trimming cost V 5 bases and J 11 bases; bases outside gene matches: 8. CDR3 length: 12 amino acids. CDR3 region: CASSRDSYKQYF. The CDR3 coding sequence is TGTGCCAGCAGCCGGGACAGCTACAAGCAGTACTTC.

The count of this clonotype is one. CDR3 sequence reads: CASSRTSSGNTIYF. The CDR3 DNA is TGTGCCAGCAGCCGGACAAGCTCTGGAAACACCATATATTTT. The chain is built from TRBV12-3 or TRBV12-4 and TRBJ1-3, with D maybe TRBD1 (5 bases). The germline V and J ends were trimmed by 6 bases and 0 bases, with 9 bases remaining between them. This CDR3 contains 14 residues.

This sequence joins TRBV6-6 and TRBJ2-5; no clear D. This CDR3 is 13 amino acids long. Per germline, CDR1 MNHNY and CDR2 SVGAGI (reference sequence). The ends were cut back, 7 bases at V and 2 bases at J, with 11 bases in the middle. The CDR3 DNA sequence: TGTGCCAGCACCAAGTACGAGCAAGAGACCCAGTACTTC. Translated: CASTKYEQETQYF.

This clonotype showed up just a few times. V is TRBV5-1 and J is TRBJ1-2; 8 nucleotides agree with TRBD1. Germline assignment: CDR1 SGHRS and CDR2 YFSETQ. V trimming: 4 bases; J trimming: 7 bases; junction bases outside the gene matches: 12. The CDR3 sequence is 15 residues long. CDR3 nucleotides: TGCGCCAGCAGCCCGGGGACAGGCATCCCAGGTGGCTACACCTTC. Protein: CASSPGTGIPGGYTF.

This clonotype turned up a few times. This chain joins TRBV12-3 or TRBV12-4 and TRBJ1-2; D is unclear. V was clipped by 5 bases and J by 4 bases, with 20 bases between them. There are 16 residues in the CDR3. CDR3 bases: TGTGCCAGCAGTACCCTAGCAGGAGCCGCTCGCTATGGCTACACCTTC. Its translation: CASSTLAGAARYGYTF.

This clonotype has only a few counts. The gene calls are TRBV9 and TRBJ2-7; a possible D gene is TRBD1 (5 bases). TRBJ2-5 matches the DNA end more closely, so the J call is doubtful. The CDR3 has 15 amino acids. Germline-derived CDR1 and CDR2 are SGDLS and YYNGEE. CDR3 in DNA: TGTGCCAGCAGCGTAGAACCAGGGTGGCCAGAGACCCAGTACTTC. Translation gives CASSVEPGWPETQYF.

This clonotype came up many times. V gene TRBV6-6 combines with J gene TRBJ1-2; D unresolved. The V end lost 0 bases, the J end lost 0 bases, and 2 bases lay between the germline ends. Germline V gene lookup returns CDR1 MNHNY and CDR2 SVGAGI (reference sequence). CDR3 size: 13 residues. CDR3: CASSYSANYGYTF. The CDR3 nucleotides are TGTGCCAGCAGTTACTCCGCTAACTATGGCTACACCTTC.

The rearrangement links TRBV6-2 or TRBV6-3 to TRBJ1-2; D perhaps matches TRBD1 (6 bases). Trimming pared 5 bases from V and 8 bases from J, leaving 18 bases between. Germline CDR1 and CDR2: MNHEY and SVGEGT. The CDR3 spans 14 residues. The CDR3 sequence: CASSEGTGSRGYTF. The CDR3, as DNA: TGTGCCAGCAGTGAAGGTACAGGGTCAAGGGGCTACACCTTC.

This clonotype was counted between two and nine times. The chain joins TRBV7-8 to TRBJ1-5; D is ambiguous. CDR1 is SGHVS, CDR2 FQNEAQ, per germline. The CDR3 sequence is 14 residues long. V dropped 5 bases and J dropped 3 bases, with 11 bases sitting between them. This CDR3 is CASSPTRNNQPQHF. In nucleotides, the CDR3 is TGTGCCAGCAGCCCAACCCGGAACAATCAGCCCCAGCATTTT.

Concerning this clonotype itself: The germline gene is not matched at one end of the junction; a read error may be the cause. The genes are TRBV11-3 and TRBJ2-3; 7 bases align to TRBD1. Germline V lookup: CDR1 SGHNT, CDR2 YENEEA. This CDR3 spans 15 amino acids. The CDR3 here is CASSLDRALTDTQYF. The CDR3, as DNA: TGTGCCAGCAGCCTAGACAGGGCGCTCACAGATACGCAGTATTTT.

The chain uses TRBV6-5 and TRBJ2-1; 11 bases are shared with TRBD2. The V and J ends lost 4 bases and 6 bases, in that order; junction bases with no gene match: 5. From germline, CDR1 is MNHEY and CDR2 SVGAGI. This CDR3 is built from 15 residues. The CDR3 DNA is TGTGCCAGCAGTTTGATAGCGGGGGGGCGCAATGAGCAGTTCTTC. As protein: CASSLIAGGRNEQFF.

This clonotype has a count of ten or more. The J gene is TRBJ2-5, the V gene TRBV12-3 or TRBV12-4, with 9 bases identical to TRBD2. V lost 3 bases to trimming and J lost 3 bases; unmatched junction nucleotides: 2. CDR3 length: 14 amino acids. The CDR3 bases are TGTGCCAGCAGTTTTTTAGCGGGGGAAGAGACCCAGTACTTC. Protein product: CASSFLAGEETQYF.

This clonotype was seen only a few times. J is TRBJ2-1 and V is TRBV3-1, with D possibly being TRBD2 (6 bases). V lost 7 bases to trimming and J lost 4 bases, with 20 bases between them. Germline V gives CDR1 LGHDT, CDR2 YNNKEL (reference sequence). The CDR3 covers 16 residues. The CDR3 spells CASMGSLAGRYNEQFF. The CDR3 DNA reads TGTGCCAGCATGGGGAGCTTGGCAGGGAGGTACAATGAGCAGTTCTTC.

This clonotype was counted only a few times. The rearrangement joins TRBV27 to TRBJ2-4, with a tentative D call TRBD1 (5 bases). The CDR3 runs 14 residues. Germline V gene sequence: CDR1 MNHEY, CDR2 SMNVEV (reference sequence). The germline V and J ends were trimmed by 2 bases and 0 bases, with 5 bases remaining between them. CDR3 amino acids: CASSLQGAKNIQYF. CDR3 sequence (DNA): TGTGCCAGCAGTTTACAGGGAGCCAAAAACATTCAGTACTTC.

This rearrangement joins TRBV5-1 to TRBJ2-3, with unresolved D. The V gene lost 4 bases and the J gene lost 0 bases, with 21 bases spanning the gap. The length of the CDR3 is 18 residues. The germline gives CDR1 SGHRS, CDR2 YFSETQ. CDR3 sequence reads: CASSRLEIAPSSTDTQYF. CDR3 DNA: TGCGCCAGCAGCCGGCTCGAGATCGCACCCAGTAGCACAGATACGCAGTATTTT.

Here the CDR3 reads CSFSGGTYNEQYF. CDR3 in DNA: TGCAGCTTTAGCGGGGGGACGTACAATGAGCAGTACTTC. This chain links TRBV20-1 with TRBJ2-7, with TRBD2 identical over 10 bases. Germline CDR1 is DFQATT and CDR2 is SNEGSKA (reference sequence). The CDR3 has 13 residues.

V gene TRBV20-1 combines with J gene TRBJ1-5, with D possibly being TRBD1 (5 bases). Trimming cost V 4 bases and J 5 bases, with 15 bases left between them. The germline gives CDR1 DFQATT, CDR2 SNEGSKA (reference sequence). The CDR3 covers 14 residues. Here the CDR3 DNA reads TGCAGTGCTATAGCAGGGAATCCGGATCAGCCCCAGCATTTT. It yields the protein CSAIAGNPDQPQHF.

This clonotype came up a few times. The chain links TRBV3-1 to TRBJ2-5, with 9 nucleotides matching TRBD2. Germline CDR1 LGHDT, CDR2 YNNKEL (reference sequence). The CDR3 totals 13 residues. With V trimmed by 3 bases and J by 11 bases, 7 bases remained unmatched. CDR3 in amino acids: CASSHGTSLTQYF. The CDR3 bases are TGTGCCAGCAGCCACGGGACTAGCCTTACGCAGTACTTC.

This sequence joins TRBV24-1 and TRBJ2-5; tentatively, D is TRBD1 (6 bases). Trimming left V 2 bases short and J 2 bases short, with 8 bases between. CDR1 and CDR2 from the germline V gene are KGHDR and SFDVKD. The CDR3 is made up of 14 amino acids. CDR3 residues: CATSDWTAQETQYF. CDR3 nucleotide sequence: TGTGCCACCAGTGATTGGACAGCACAAGAGACCCAGTACTTC.

The chain is built from TRBV7-3 and TRBJ1-2, with D perhaps matching TRBD1 (5 bases). Germline assignment: CDR1 SGHTA and CDR2 FQGTGA. Trimming stripped 1 base from V and 6 bases from J, with 21 bases between. The CDR3 sequence is 17 residues long. CDR3 in DNA: TGTGCCAGCAGCTTAAACCCCTCGGCCAGGGTACCTGATGGCTACACCTTC. This gives the protein CASSLNPSARVPDGYTF. Looking up the rest from reference TRBV7-3 and TRBJ1-2 gives the full variable domain: GAGVSQTPSNKVTEKGKYVELRCDPISGHTALYWYRQSLGQGPEFLIYFQGTGAADDSGLPNDRFFAVRPEGSVSTLKIQRTERGDSAVYLCASSLNPSARVPDGYTFGSGTRLTVV.

J is TRBJ2-5 and V is TRBV6-2 or TRBV6-3, with no clear D. The CDR3 runs to 13 residues. The ends were cut back, 2 bases at V and 11 bases at J, with 15 bases in the middle. Per germline, CDR1 MNHEY and CDR2 SVGEGT. For the CDR3, the DNA is TGTGCCAGCAGTTACGTGCCACTCAATGAGCAGTACTTC. Translating gives CASSYVPLNEQYF.

In its sample, this clonotype was seen once. The V call is TRBV20-1, the J call TRBJ2-5; 9 nucleotides agree with TRBD1. Judging by the DNA end, TRBJ2-7 fits better; the J call may be wrong. The germline CDR1 and CDR2 sequences are DFQATT and SNEGSKA (reference sequence). The CDR3 contains 15 residues. The CDR3 DNA follows: TGCAGTGCTAGAGATCTGGGGACAGGGATCTACGAGCAGTACTTC. Translating it yields CSARDLGTGIYEQYF.

The chain combines TRBV5-5 with TRBJ2-1, with 10 bases fitting TRBD2. Germline CDR1 SGHKS, CDR2 YYEKEE (reference sequence). V was pared by 6 bases and J by 5 bases, with 8 bases of the junction left unmatched. CDR3 length: 15 residues. The CDR3 DNA sequence: TGTGCCAGCACTCCACTAGCGGGGATCCACAATGAGCAGTTCTTC. It codes for CASTPLAGIHNEQFF.

This clonotype appeared many times. The chain links TRBV20-1 to TRBJ2-3; the D call may be TRBD1 or TRBD2 (5 bases each). This CDR3 region has 12 residues. V was pared by 7 bases and J by 0 bases, with 8 bases between. CDR1 and CDR2 (germline): DFQATT, SNEGSKA (reference sequence). CDR3 DNA sequence: TGCAGTGGGGACCGGAGCACAGATACGCAGTATTTT. As protein: CSGDRSTDTQYF.

This clonotype was seen at least ten times. The rearrangement uses TRBV15 and TRBJ2-3; 13 bases align to TRBD2. The CDR3 extends over 20 amino acids. CDR1 is LNHNV and CDR2 is YYDKDF in the germline V gene (reference sequence). V shed 0 bases, J shed 3 bases, and the junction held 12 bases outside the gene matches. The CDR3 sequence: CATSRDRGTGTSGATDTQYF. The CDR3 DNA reads TGTGCCACCAGCAGAGATCGAGGGACCGGGACTAGCGGGGCGACAGATACGCAGTATTTT.

The table lists this clonotype with a few counts. The rearrangement joins TRBV2 to TRBJ2-3; 13 nucleotides align to TRBD2. V shed 9 bases and J 4 bases; nucleotides not matched to a gene: 4. The CDR3 totals 14 residues. Germline V gives CDR1 SNHLY, CDR2 FYNNEI. The CDR3 DNA reads as TGTGCCAGTATGGGACTAGCGGGATCAGATACGCAGTATTTT. Translating gives CASMGLAGSDTQYF.

This clonotype has just a few counts. The V and J genes are TRBV20-1 and TRBJ1-5; no firm D call. Between the trimmed V and J ends, which lost 6 bases and 1 base, there was a span of 10 bases. CDR1 DFQATT and CDR2 SNEGSKA come from the germline V gene (reference sequence). The CDR3 runs to 13 residues. Here the CDR3 DNA reads TGCAGTGCCCCGGGGAAGAGCAATCAGCCCCAGCATTTT. It specifies CSAPGKSNQPQHF.